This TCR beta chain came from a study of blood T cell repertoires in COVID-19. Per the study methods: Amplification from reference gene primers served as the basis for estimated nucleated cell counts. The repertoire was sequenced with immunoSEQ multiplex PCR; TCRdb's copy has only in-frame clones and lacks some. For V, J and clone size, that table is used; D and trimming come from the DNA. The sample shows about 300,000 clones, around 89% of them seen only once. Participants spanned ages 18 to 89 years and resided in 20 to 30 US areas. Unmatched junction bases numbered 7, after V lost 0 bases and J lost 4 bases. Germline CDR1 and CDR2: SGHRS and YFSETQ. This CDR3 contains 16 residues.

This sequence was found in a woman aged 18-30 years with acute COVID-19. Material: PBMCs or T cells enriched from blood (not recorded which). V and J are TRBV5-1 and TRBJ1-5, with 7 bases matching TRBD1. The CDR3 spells CASSLEPGQKNQPQHF. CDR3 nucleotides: TGCGCCAGCAGCTTGGAACCGGGACAGAAAAATCAGCCCCAGCATTTT.